This record concerns one T cell receptor beta chain sequence. Its specificity is unknown. Measured with immunoSEQ multiplex PCR; TCRdb has only the in-frame clones, and not every one. The data hold approximately 640,000 clones, with about 92% observed a single time. There were only Caucasian adults among the donors, and all lived in Nashville, Tennessee. Combining CD45RO+ cells with CCR7-negative CD45RA+ TemRA cells gave CD8 memory. The data are from a study of shared clonotypes between healthy human individuals. Overall study findings and caveats: Larger estimated richness was generally recorded for naive subsets relative to memory subsets. Clonotype sharing among donors was thought likely to change with sequencing depth.

This CDR3 region has 17 residues. Trimming left V 7 bases short and J 2 bases short, with 24 bases between. CDR1 is MNHEY and CDR2 is SMNVEV in the germline V gene (reference sequence). This receptor was identified in a man between 18 and 29 years old in good health. Some clones in this sample may be carry-over from other donors' samples. V gene TRBV27 combines with J gene TRBJ2-7, with TRBD2 as a possible D gene (6 bases). Sequencing used memory CD8+ T cells from PBMCs. Documented subset: CD45RO+ cells pooled with CCR7-negative TemRA cells. In DNA, the CDR3 is TGTGCCAGCACCCCCCGTGGAGGGCCGGCGGTCCCCTACGAGCAGTACTTC. This codes for CASTPRGGPAVPYEQYF.